The clone carrying this T cell receptor (beta chain) was found many times. Its specificity is not known. Each CDR3 protein is one row after TCRdb ran MiXCR on the 5' RACE reads. In the table there are about 150,000 distinct CDR3 sequences, about 7% of which are singletons. The entry originates in a study of T cells after yellow fever vaccination. General study points: Researchers cautioned that FACS-sorted repertoires could harbor abundant clonotypes contaminating from the bulk population. The booster response re-showed most primary clones: around 97% CD4, over 80% CD8. Faster peaking, at day 5 versus 15, marked a secondary response that was weaker.

The TCR sequence derives from a man between 25 and 39 years old who received the YFV17D yellow fever vaccine. This specimen was CD4+ T cells sorted from PBMCs, taken 10 days after the yellow fever booster vaccination.

This CDR3 is CSVEGLGGQPQHF. In DNA form, the CDR3 reads TGCAGCGTTGAAGGTCTTGGCGGACAGCCCCAGCATTTT. This chain uses TRBV29-1 with TRBJ1-5; D not resolved. V shed 1 base and J shed 7 bases, with 11 bases lying between them. CDR3 length equals 13 residues. Germline V gene sequence: CDR1 SQVTM, CDR2 ANQGSEA. Complete variable domain (other parts from reference TRBV29-1 and TRBJ1-5): SAVISQKPSRDICQRGTSLTIQCQVDSQVTMMFWYRQQPGQSLTLIATANQGSEATYESGFVIDKFPISRPNLTFSTLTVSNMSPEDSSIYLCSVEGLGGQPQHFGDGTRLSIL.